What follows are 3 T cell receptor beta chains derived from one specimen sequenced in a study of T cells in Graves' hyperthyroidism and ophthalmopathy. TCR beta CDR3 regions were amplified from RNA. The HTBI primer set drove a first-round RT-PCR of the TCR CDR3. A single record per CDR3 protein comes from TCRdb applying MiXCR to the multiplex PCR reads. The sample holds 300,000 to 450,000 distinct CDR3 sequences, about 15% seen once. The sample consisted of blood. These receptors all stem from a woman aged 55-70 years with Graves' hyperthyroidism.

At least ten counts were recorded for this clonotype. The gene calls are TRBV12-3 or TRBV12-4 and TRBJ2-2; possibly TRBD2 for D (6 bases). The CDR3 is 14 residues long. Trimming pared 3 bases from V and 5 bases from J, leaving 10 bases between. The CDR3: CASSFGTSTGELFF. Here the CDR3 DNA reads TGTGCCAGCAGTTTTGGGACTTCTACCGGGGAGCTGTTTTTT.

This clonotype appeared many times. The J gene is TRBJ2-3, the V gene TRBV7-8, with D possibly called TRBD1 or TRBD2 (5 bases each). V gave up 1 base and J gave up 6 bases, with 14 bases separating them. Germline CDR1 is SGHVS and CDR2 is FQNEAQ. CDR3 length: 15 amino acids. The CDR3: CASSLEGTIRDTQYF. CDR3 nucleotides: TGTGCCAGCAGCTTAGAGGGGACCATACGGGATACGCAGTATTTT.

The chain is built from TRBV4-2 and TRBJ2-5; 9 bases fit TRBD2. V lost 0 bases to trimming and J lost 4 bases; unmatched junction nucleotides: 6. This CDR3 contains 16 residues. CDR1 LGHNA and CDR2 YNFKEQ come from the germline V gene. The CDR3 spells CASSQDLAGDGETQYF. In nucleotides, the CDR3 is TGTGCCAGCAGCCAAGATTTAGCGGGAGATGGAGAGACCCAGTACTTC.